These 17 T cell receptor beta chains originate from one sample sequenced in a study of cytomegalovirus exposure and HLA in healthy donors. The PCR had 60 Vbeta and 13 Jbeta primers. Only in-frame clones appear in the TCRdb table, and some are missing; sequencing was by immunoSEQ multiplex PCR. The data contain over 130,000 clones, roughly 80% of them singletons. What was sequenced was PBMCs. The receptors derive from a human donor in good health.

This chain joins TRBV5-1 and TRBJ2-1; 9 nucleotides line up with TRBD2. The J segment lost 6 bases and the V segment lost 2 bases, leaving 6 bases of the junction unmatched. The length of the CDR3 is 15 residues. CDR1 and CDR2 (germline): SGHRS, YFSETQ. The chain's CDR3 is CASSLKAGGLNEQFF. In DNA, the CDR3 is TGCGCCAGCAGCTTAAAAGCGGGGGGCCTCAATGAGCAGTTCTTC.

The V and J genes are TRBV4-2 and TRBJ1-1, with D perhaps TRBD1 (5 bases). The CDR3 loop spans 16 amino acids. V lost 4 bases and J lost 3, with 18 bases in between. Per germline, CDR1 LGHNA and CDR2 YNFKEQ. The CDR3 DNA is TGTGCCAGCAGCCCACGGTGGGGGGAAAGGGACACTGAAGCTTTCTTT. Its protein is CASSPRWGERDTEAFF.

This clone was observed a handful of times. The chain couples TRBV5-1 to TRBJ2-3, with 8 bases lining up with TRBD1. This CDR3 is 18 amino acids long. The germline V gene has CDR1 SGHRS and CDR2 YFSETQ. With V trimmed by 3 bases and J by 2 bases, 14 bases remained unmatched. The CDR3 sequence is CASSSPTYSGGPTDTQYF. The DNA for the CDR3 is TGCGCCAGCAGCTCACCCACCTATTCAGGGGGCCCCACAGATACGCAGTATTTT.

V gene TRBV9 combines with J gene TRBJ2-5; 7 bases agree with TRBD2. Germline V gene data show CDR1 as SGDLS and CDR2 as YYNGEE. This CDR3 contains 13 residues. After removal of 0 bases from V and 7 bases from J, the junction contained 3 bases not matched to a gene. The CDR3 DNA sequence: TGTGCCAGCAGCGTAGAGTCGGGAGGGACCCAGTACTTC. This sequence encodes CASSVESGGTQYF. Drawing the rest from reference TRBV9 and TRBJ2-5, the complete variable domain is DSGVTQTPKHLITATGQRVTLRCSPRSGDLSVYWYQQSLDQGLQFLIQYYNGEERAKGNILERFSAQQFPDLHSELNLSSLELGDSALYFCASSVESGGTQYFGPGTRLLVL.

CDR3 region: CASSENVAQPQHF. For the CDR3, the DNA is TGTGCCAGCAGTGAAAACGTGGCCCAGCCCCAGCATTTT. The genes are TRBV6-1 and TRBJ1-5; D gene uncertain. Germline V gene lookup returns CDR1 MNHNS and CDR2 SASEGT. Trimming took off 2 bases at V and 7 bases at J, with 9 bases between the two ends. The CDR3 runs 13 residues.

The chain is built from TRBV27 and TRBJ1-1; D may be TRBD1 (6 bases). V lost 0 bases and J 1 base, leaving 21 bases between the germline ends. The CDR3 runs to 19 residues. The V gene's germline CDR1 is MNHEY and CDR2 SMNVEV (reference sequence). DNA of the CDR3: TGTGCCAGCAGTTTATCACCCCCTATGGGGAGGGGGTCGAACACTGAAGCTTTCTTT. Protein: CASSLSPPMGRGSNTEAFF.

V is TRBV4-1 and J is TRBJ2-3; D may be TRBD1 (5 bases). The V end was cut by 0 bases, the J end by 2 bases, with 12 bases between. The length of the CDR3 is 16 residues. From germline, CDR1 is MGHRA and CDR2 YSYEKL. The CDR3 DNA is TGCGCCAGCAGCCAAGAGCCGACAGCAGCCACAGATACGCAGTATTTT. It codes for CASSQEPTAATDTQYF.

The rearrangement links TRBV18 to TRBJ1-2, with 10 bases aligning to TRBD1. V lost 5 bases and J lost 0; bases outside the gene matches: 12. The CDR3 runs 18 residues. Germline lookup yields CDR1 KGHSH and CDR2 LQKENI. CDR3 DNA: TGTGCCAGCTCAGCGGTCGGGACAGGGGACCTTCCTAACTATGGCTACACCTTC. It specifies CASSAVGTGDLPNYGYTF. Based on the CDR3 plus reference TRBV18 and TRBJ1-2, the full variable domain is NAGVMQNPRHLVRRRGQEARLRCSPMKGHSHVYWYRQLPEEGLKFMVYLQKENIIDESGMPKERFSAEFPKEGPSILRIQQVVRGDSAAYFCASSAVGTGDLPNYGYTFGSGTRLTVV.

This clone was counted once. The V and J genes are TRBV6-7 and TRBJ1-4, with 7 positions matching TRBD1. TRBV6-7 carries the ORF label, with uncertain function. This CDR3 is 15 amino acids long. V gave up 7 bases and J gave up 3 bases; unmatched junction bases: 8. Here the CDR3 reads CASNLPGQPNEKLFF. The CDR3, as DNA: TGTGCCAGCAACCTCCCGGGACAGCCTAATGAAAAACTGTTTTTT.

This sequence joins TRBV28 and TRBJ1-5; perhaps TRBD1 as D (5 bases). The germline CDR1 and CDR2 sequences are MDHEN and SYDVKM. This CDR3 region has 14 residues. The V gene lost 5 bases and the J gene lost 0 bases, with 8 bases spanning the gap. The DNA for the CDR3 is TGTGCCAGCAGTGCGGACAATAGCAATCAGCCCCAGCATTTT. It specifies CASSADNSNQPQHF.

V and J are TRBV7-2 and TRBJ2-5; 7 bases are shared with TRBD2. The CDR3 runs 17 residues. Germline V CDR1 and CDR2: SGHTA, FQGNSA. V gave up 1 base and J gave up 5 bases; unmatched junction bases: 13. This CDR3 reads CASSLEGTTSPAETQYF. CDR3 nucleotides: TGTGCCAGCAGCTTAGAGGGGACTACCAGTCCGGCGGAGACCCAGTACTTC.

The chain has TRBV5-1 and TRBJ2-7; D is possibly TRBD2 (5 bases). The V end lost 0 bases, the J end lost 3 bases, and 13 bases lay between the germline ends. The CDR3 totals 15 residues. Germline-derived CDR1 and CDR2 are SGHRS and YFSETQ. CDR3 DNA sequence: TGCGCCAGCAGCTTGGTTGCGGGTTTCATCTACGAGCAGTACTTC. This encodes CASSLVAGFIYEQYF.

V usage is TRBV4-2 and J usage is TRBJ1-3; maybe TRBD1 (5 bases). Germline V gives CDR1 LGHNA, CDR2 YNFKEQ. V lost 7 bases and J lost 2, with 12 bases in between. The CDR3 runs 14 residues. The DNA of the CDR3 is TGTGCCAGCAACTACGGGGGGACTGGAAACACCATATATTTT. Amino acids: CASNYGGTGNTIYF.

Worth noting for this clone: One end of the junction varies from germline; a read error may be responsible. The chain couples TRBV7-9 to TRBJ1-4; D is uncertain. From germline, CDR1 is SEHNR and CDR2 FQNEAQ (reference sequence). CDR3 length: 12 residues. The chain's CDR3 is CSSSSGNEKLFF. The CDR3 DNA is TGTTCCAGCAGCTCCGGGAATGAAAAACTGTTTTTT.

V gene TRBV5-4 combines with J gene TRBJ2-3; 8 bases align to TRBD2. CDR3 length equals 15 residues. Germline-derived CDR1 and CDR2 are SGHNT and YYREEE (reference sequence). Trimming removed 4 bases from V and 0 bases from J; junction bases left unmatched: 4. In nucleotides, the CDR3 is TGTGCCAGCAGCGGTAGCGGGGCCAGCACAGATACGCAGTATTTT. Its translation: CASSGSGASTDTQYF.

The V call is TRBV13, the J call TRBJ2-5; D may be TRBD1 (6 bases). CDR1 is PRHDT, CDR2 FYEKMQ, per germline (reference sequence). The V gene lost 0 bases and the J gene lost 4 bases, with 6 bases spanning the gap. The CDR3 is made up of 13 amino acids. Here the CDR3 DNA reads TGTGCCAGCAGCTTAGGAGGGGGAGAGACCCAGTACTTC. Amino acids: CASSLGGGETQYF.

The rearrangement uses TRBV2 and TRBJ2-4; no firm D call. The V end lost 1 base, the J end lost 0 bases, and 4 bases lay between the germline ends. CDR3 length equals 14 residues. Germline V gene sequence: CDR1 SNHLY, CDR2 FYNNEI. CDR3 amino acids: CASSEGLAKNIQYF. The CDR3, as DNA: TGTGCCAGCAGTGAAGGACTAGCCAAAAACATTCAGTACTTC.